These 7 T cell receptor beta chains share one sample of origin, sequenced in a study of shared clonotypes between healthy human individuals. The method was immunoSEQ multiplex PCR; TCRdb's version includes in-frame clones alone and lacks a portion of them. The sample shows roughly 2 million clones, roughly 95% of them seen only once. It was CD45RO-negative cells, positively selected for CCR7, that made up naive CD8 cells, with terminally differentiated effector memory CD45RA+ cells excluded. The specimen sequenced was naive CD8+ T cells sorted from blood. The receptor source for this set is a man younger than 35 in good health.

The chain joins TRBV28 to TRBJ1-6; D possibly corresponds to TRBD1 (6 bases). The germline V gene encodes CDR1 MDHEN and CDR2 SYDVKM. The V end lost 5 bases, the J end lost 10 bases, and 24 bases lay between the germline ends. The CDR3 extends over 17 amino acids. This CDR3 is CASSPRGLQGGWSPLHF. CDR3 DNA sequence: TGTGCCAGCAGTCCCCGGGGATTACAGGGAGGATGGTCACCCCTCCACTTT.

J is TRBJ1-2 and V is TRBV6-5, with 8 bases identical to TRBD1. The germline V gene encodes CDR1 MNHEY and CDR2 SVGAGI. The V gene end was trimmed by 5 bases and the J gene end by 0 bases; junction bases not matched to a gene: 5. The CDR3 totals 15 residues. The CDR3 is CASSTGQVANYGYTF. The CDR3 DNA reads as TGTGCCAGCAGTACGGGACAGGTAGCTAACTATGGCTACACCTTC.

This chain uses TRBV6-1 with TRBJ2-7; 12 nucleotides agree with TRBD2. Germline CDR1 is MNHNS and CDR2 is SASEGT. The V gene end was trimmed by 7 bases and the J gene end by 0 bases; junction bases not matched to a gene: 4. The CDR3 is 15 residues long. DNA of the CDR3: TGTGCCAGCACCTCGACTAGCGGGAGCTCCTACGAGCAGTACTTC. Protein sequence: CASTSTSGSSYEQYF.

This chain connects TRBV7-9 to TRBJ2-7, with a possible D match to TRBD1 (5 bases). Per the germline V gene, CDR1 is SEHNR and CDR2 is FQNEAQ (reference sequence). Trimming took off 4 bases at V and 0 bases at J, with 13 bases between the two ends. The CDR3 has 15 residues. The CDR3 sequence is CASSSSTVSSYEQYF. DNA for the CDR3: TGTGCCAGCAGCTCATCGACAGTAAGCTCCTACGAGCAGTACTTC.

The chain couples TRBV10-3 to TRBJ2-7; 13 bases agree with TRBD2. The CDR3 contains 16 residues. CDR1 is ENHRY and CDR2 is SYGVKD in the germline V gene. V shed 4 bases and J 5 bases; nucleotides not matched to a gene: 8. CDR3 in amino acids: CAISVPGLAGVHEQYF. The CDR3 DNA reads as TGTGCCATCAGTGTTCCCGGACTAGCGGGAGTCCACGAGCAGTACTTC.

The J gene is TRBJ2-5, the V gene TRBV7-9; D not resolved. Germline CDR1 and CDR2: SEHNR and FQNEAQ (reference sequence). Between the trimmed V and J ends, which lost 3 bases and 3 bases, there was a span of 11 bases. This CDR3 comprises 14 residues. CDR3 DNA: TGTGCCAGCAGCTTCTGGGCAGCTGAAGAGACCCAGTACTTC. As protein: CASSFWAAEETQYF.

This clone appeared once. For the CDR3, the DNA is TGTGCCAGCGGCGGGGACAGGGATACCTACGAGCAGTACTTC. Translated: CASGGDRDTYEQYF. The gene calls are TRBV6-1 and TRBJ2-7; 9 nucleotides match TRBD1. The germline CDR1 and CDR2 sequences are MNHNS and SASEGT. V shed 8 bases and J 2 bases; nucleotides not matched to a gene: 7. CDR3 length: 14 residues.